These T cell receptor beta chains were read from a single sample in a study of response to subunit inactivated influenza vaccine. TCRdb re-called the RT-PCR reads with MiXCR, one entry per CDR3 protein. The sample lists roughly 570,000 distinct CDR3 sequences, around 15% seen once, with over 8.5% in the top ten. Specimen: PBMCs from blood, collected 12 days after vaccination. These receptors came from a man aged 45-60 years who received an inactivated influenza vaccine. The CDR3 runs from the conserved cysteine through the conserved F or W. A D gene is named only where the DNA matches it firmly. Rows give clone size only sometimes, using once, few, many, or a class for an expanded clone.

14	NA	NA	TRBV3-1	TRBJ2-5	TGTGCCAGCAGCCAAGATCGGGCAGGTCTCATCCAGTACTTC	CASSQDRAGLIQYF
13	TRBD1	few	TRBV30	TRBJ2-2	TGTGCCGCACAGGGGGCGGGCACCGGGGAGCTGTTTTTT	CAAQGAGTGELFF
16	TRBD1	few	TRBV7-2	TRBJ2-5	TGTGCCAGCAGCGGTGACGTCGCAGGGGGCCTGGAGACCCAGTACTTC	CASSGDVAGGLETQYF
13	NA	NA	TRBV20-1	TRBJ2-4	TGCAGTGCACCTAGGACCGGCAAAAACATTCAGTACTTC	CSAPRTGKNIQYF
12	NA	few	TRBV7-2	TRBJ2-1	TGTGCCAGCAGCCGATTAGTAAGTGAGCAGTTCTTC	CASSRLVSEQFF
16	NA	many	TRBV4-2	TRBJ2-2	TGTGCCAGCAGCCAAGTTCAAGGGGGGGACACCGGGGAGCTGTTTTTT	CASSQVQGGDTGELFF
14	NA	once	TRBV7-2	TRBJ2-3	TGTGCCAGCATCTTTTCTTTCGGCACAGATACGCAGTATTTT	CASIFSFGTDTQYF
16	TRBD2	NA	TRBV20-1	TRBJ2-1	TGCAGTGCTCTCGGACTAGCGGGAGACCCCTACAATGAGCAGTTCTTC	CSALGLAGDPYNEQFF
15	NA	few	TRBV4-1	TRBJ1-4	TGCGCCAGCAGCCAGTACCAGGGACCTAATGAAAAACTGTTTTTT	CASSQYQGPNEKLFF
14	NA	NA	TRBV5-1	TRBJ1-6	TGCGCCAGCAGTGACGGGACTCCGAATTCACCCCTCCACTTT	CASSDGTPNSPLHF
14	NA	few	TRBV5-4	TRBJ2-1	TGTGCCAGCAGCAGCCGGGAATCCTACAATGAGCAGTTCTTC	CASSSRESYNEQFF
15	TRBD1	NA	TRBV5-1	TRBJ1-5	TGCGCCAGCAGCCCATGGACAGGGGGTGCTCAGCCCCAGCATTTT	CASSPWTGGAQPQHF